Listed below are T cell receptor beta chains from one sample, sequenced in a study of long-term antiretroviral therapy in people with HIV. Measured with immunoSEQ multiplex PCR; TCRdb has only the in-frame clones, and not every one. This table holds around 30,000 clones, 95% found once. Sequencing used unsorted PBMCs, obtained 5.3 years after starting antiretroviral therapy. The receptors derive from a man aged 25 to 40 with HIV. CDR3s include the opening cysteine and the closing phenylalanine or tryptophan. D genes are given only for firm matches.

cdr3_nt: TGTGCCAGCAGTGAAAGGGAGGGGCACTATGGCTACACCTTC; cdr3_aa: CASSEREGHYGYTF; j_call: TRBJ1-2; v_call: TRBV2; d_call: -
cdr3_nt: TGTGCCAGCAGTGACCGGACAGGGGGCGATGAGCAGTTCTTC; cdr3_aa: CASSDRTGGDEQFF; j_call: TRBJ2-1; v_call: TRBV6-4; d_call: TRBD1
cdr3_nt: TGTGCCAGCAGTTCCGGAGGCGAGCAGTACTTC; cdr3_aa: CASSSGGEQYF; j_call: TRBJ2-7; v_call: TRBV6-5; d_call: -
cdr3_nt: TGTGCCAGCAGTTTAATCCCCGCAAGTTCAGCCCAGCATTTT; cdr3_aa: CASSLIPASSAQHF; j_call: TRBJ1-5; v_call: TRBV28; d_call: -
cdr3_nt: TGTGCCAGCAGTGAATATGGCCCTGGCTATGGCTACACCTTC; cdr3_aa: CASSEYGPGYGYTF; j_call: TRBJ1-2; v_call: TRBV6-1; d_call: -
cdr3_nt: TGTGCCAGCAGCTTAGGGTATGGCGGAAAATACGAGCAGTACTTC; cdr3_aa: CASSLGYGGKYEQYF; j_call: TRBJ2-7; v_call: TRBV7-9; d_call: -
cdr3_nt: TGTGCCAGCACCATGGGGGGGATGAACACTGAAGCTTTCTTT; cdr3_aa: CASTMGGMNTEAFF; j_call: TRBJ1-1; v_call: TRBV6-5; d_call: -
cdr3_nt: TGTGCCAGCTCAGCCCAGGGGGCCGAGCAGTACTTC; cdr3_aa: CASSAQGAEQYF; j_call: TRBJ2-7; v_call: TRBV18; d_call: TRBD1
cdr3_nt: TGTGCCAGCAGCTTAATTACGGGCACAGATACGCAGTATTTT; cdr3_aa: CASSLITGTDTQYF; j_call: TRBJ2-3; v_call: TRBV7-3; d_call: -
cdr3_nt: TGTGCCAGCAGCTCCCTACGCACAGATACGCAGTATTTT; cdr3_aa: CASSSLRTDTQYF; j_call: TRBJ2-3; v_call: TRBV7-9; d_call: -
cdr3_nt: TGCGCCAGCAGCTTGGACAGGGCTCCTGGCTACACCTTC; cdr3_aa: CASSLDRAPGYTF; j_call: TRBJ1-2; v_call: TRBV5-1; d_call: -
cdr3_nt: TGTGCCAGCTCAGCAGGGGGCTACGAGCAGTACTTC; cdr3_aa: CASSAGGYEQYF; j_call: TRBJ2-7; v_call: TRBV11-2; d_call: TRBD1
cdr3_nt: TGTGCCAGCAGTGAAGGAGACTTTGGAAACACCATATATTTT; cdr3_aa: CASSEGDFGNTIYF; j_call: TRBJ1-3; v_call: TRBV6-1; d_call: -
cdr3_nt: TGTGCCAGCAGCCAAACACCGGACAGTTGGAACACTGAAGCTTTCTTT; cdr3_aa: CASSQTPDSWNTEAFF; j_call: TRBJ1-1; v_call: TRBV5-5; d_call: -
cdr3_nt: TGCGCCAGCCGAAATACCGGGACAGGGAGATTGACCGGGGAGCTGTTTTTT; cdr3_aa: CASRNTGTGRLTGELFF; j_call: TRBJ2-2; v_call: TRBV5-1; d_call: TRBD1
cdr3_nt: TGTGCCAGCAGTCTACAGTATGACACTGAAGCTTTCTTT; cdr3_aa: CASSLQYDTEAFF; j_call: TRBJ1-1; v_call: TRBV27; d_call: -
cdr3_nt: TGTGCCAGCAGCTCCCAGGGGCAGGCAAACACCGGGGAGCTGTTTTTT; cdr3_aa: CASSSQGQANTGELFF; j_call: TRBJ2-2; v_call: TRBV7-3; d_call: -
cdr3_nt: TGTGCCAGCAGTGAAATGGCAGGGGCCCACGAGCAGTACTTC; cdr3_aa: CASSEMAGAHEQYF; j_call: TRBJ2-7; v_call: TRBV6-1; d_call: -
cdr3_nt: TGCGCCAGCAGCCAAGCGGGACAGTCCTACGAGCAGTACTTC; cdr3_aa: CASSQAGQSYEQYF; j_call: TRBJ2-7; v_call: TRBV4-1; d_call: TRBD1
cdr3_nt: TGTGCCAGCAGTGAAGTGACAGAGAATTCACCCCTCCACTTT; cdr3_aa: CASSEVTENSPLHF; j_call: TRBJ1-6; v_call: TRBV6-1; d_call: -
cdr3_nt: TGTGCCAGCAGCCAAGATGCGGGGGGGCGGTCTGAAGCTTTCTTT; cdr3_aa: CASSQDAGGRSEAFF; j_call: TRBJ1-1; v_call: TRBV4-2; d_call: -
cdr3_nt: TGTGCCAGTAGTGCCTATTTGAACCCGAGGAGAACAAACAATGAGCAGTTCTTC; cdr3_aa: CASSAYLNPRRTNNEQFF; j_call: TRBJ2-1; v_call: TRBV19; d_call: -